The rows below give T cell receptor beta chains drawn from one sample of a study of breast tumors, draining lymph nodes, adjacent tissues. TCRdb ran MiXCR on the multiplex PCR reads and lists one entry per CDR3 protein. The sample has over 250,000 distinct CDR3 sequences; around 31% are singletons. The material sequenced was axillary lymph node tissue. The receptors here all came from a female donor with breast cancer. Some clones in this sample may be carry-over from other donors' samples. CDR3s include the opening cysteine and the closing phenylalanine or tryptophan. Each record gives: clone size, V gene, D gene, J gene, CDR3 DNA, CDR3 protein. A D gene is named only where the DNA matches it firmly. Clone size is stated in some rows and not others, as once, few, many or a class when expanded.

many,TRBV5-1,TRBD1,TRBJ1-2,TGCGCCAGCAGCGATCCCGGGACAGTCCTTTTCTATGGCTACACCTTC,CASSDPGTVLFYGYTF
many,TRBV15,TRBD2,TRBJ2-1,TGTGCCACCAGCAGAGAGCGGGAGTACAATGAGCAGTTCTTC,CATSREREYNEQFF
many,TRBV13,-,TRBJ2-7,TGTGCCAGCAGTCTGGGACTCGGTAGCTCCTACGAGCAGTACTTC,CASSLGLGSSYEQYF
many,TRBV7-3,-,TRBJ2-3,TGTGCCAGCAGTCCGGACTTTGGCACAGATACGCAGTATTTT,CASSPDFGTDTQYF
-,TRBV29-1,-,TRBJ2-7,TGCAGCTTAGGTAGGCTTACCTACGAGCAGTACTTC,CSLGRLTYEQYF
many,TRBV10-2,-,TRBJ2-7,TGCGCCAGCAAGGGACCTAACAACTACGAGCAGTACTTC,CASKGPNNYEQYF
once,TRBV7-2,TRBD2,TRBJ2-3,TGTGCCAGCAGCCCAAGACTAGCGGGAGTAGATACGCAGTATTTT,CASSPRLAGVDTQYF
-,TRBV20-1,-,TRBJ1-1,TGCAGTGCAAATGACAGGAGGAACACTGAAGCTTTCTTT,CSANDRRNTEAFF
many,TRBV10-1,-,TRBJ1-4,TGCGCCAGCAGTGAGTCGGGTGCGAATGAAAAACTGTTTTTT,CASSESGANEKLFF
-,TRBV7-2,-,TRBJ2-7,TGTGCCAGCAGCTGCGGACTGGAGAAGCAGTACTTC,CASSCGLEKQYF
many,TRBV10-3,TRBD2,TRBJ2-2,TGTGCCATCAGTCCTAGCGGTAACACCGGGGAGCTGTTTTTT,CAISPSGNTGELFF
-,TRBV6-1,TRBD2,TRBJ2-3,TGTGCCAGCAGTGGCACTAGCGGGAGGTGGACAGATACGCAGTATTTT,CASSGTSGRWTDTQYF
many,TRBV5-6,-,TRBJ2-7,TGTGCCAGCAGCTCGGGATCTTACTACGAGCAGTACTTC,CASSSGSYYEQYF
many,TRBV5-1,TRBD1,TRBJ2-5,TGCGCCAGCAGCTTGACAGGGGCTAACCAAGAGACCCAGTACTTC,CASSLTGANQETQYF
-,TRBV7-8,-,TRBJ2-2,TGTGCCAGCAGCTTAGAGACAGACACCGAACACCGGGGAGCTGTTTTT,CASSLETDTEHRGAVF
many,TRBV10-3,-,TRBJ2-5,TGTGCCATCAGTGATCAGCGAGACGTAGAGACCCAGTACTTC,CAISDQRDVETQYF
many,TRBV7-2,-,TRBJ2-5,TGTGCCAGCAGCTTGCGACTTGAGGGGCCCGCTAAAGAGACCCAGTACTTC,CASSLRLEGPAKETQYF
-,TRBV7-3,-,TRBJ2-4,TGTGCCAGCAGCCGCCAACTAGGTGACATTCAGTACTTC,CASSRQLGDIQYF
many,TRBV13,-,TRBJ2-6,TGTGCCAGCAGCACAAGACAGAAACTTAGCTCTGGGGCCAACGTCCTGACTTTC,CASSTRQKLSSGANVLTF
-,TRBV6-2/TRBV6-3,-,TRBJ2-1,TGTGCCAGCAGAGGAGGGGTCAATGAGCAGTTCTTC,CASRGGVNEQFF
-,TRBV25-1,TRBD1,TRBJ1-3,TGTGCCAGCAGTGGGCAGGGGGCCGACCCTGGAAACGCCATATATTTT,CASSGQGADPGNAIYF
many,TRBV5-4,TRBD1,TRBJ2-2,TGTGCCAGCAGTACCGACAGGGTTCTCGGGGAGCTGTTTTTT,CASSTDRVLGELFF
-,TRBV10-3,-,TRBJ2-3,TGTGCCATCAGTGAGTCGAGAGGAGTAGCGGTCCACAATGAGCAGTATTTT,CAISESRGVAVHNEQYF
few,TRBV30,-,TRBJ2-3,TGTGCCTGGAGTTACCGGGTGGGAGATACGCAGTATTTT,CAWSYRVGDTQYF
-,TRBV6-5,-,TRBJ2-2,TGTGCCTCCAGAATGGAGGGGCCTGACACCGGGGAGCTGTTTTTT,CASRMEGPDTGELFF
-,TRBV27,-,TRBJ2-7,TGTGCCAGCAGTTGGGGTAGGGAGACAGCCTACGAGCAGTACTTC,CASSWGRETAYEQYF
many,TRBV19,-,TRBJ1-2,TGTGCCAGTAGTCTCGCAGGGCCCGCGTCCGGCTACACCTTC,CASSLAGPASGYTF
many,TRBV10-3,-,TRBJ2-7,TGTGCCATCAGTGGGATCAGCTACGAGCAGTACTTC,CAISGISYEQYF
few,TRBV27,TRBD2,TRBJ2-7,TGTGCCAGCAGCTTGGGACTACCAGCTAACTACGAGCAGTACTTC,CASSLGLPANYEQYF
few,TRBV3-1,-,TRBJ2-5,TGTGCCAGCAGCCAAACAGTGGTGGGGAAGACCCAGTACTTC,CASSQTVVGKTQYF
many,TRBV20-1,-,TRBJ1-3,TGCAGTGCTCCTCCCACGGGGTCTGGAAACACCATATATTTT,CSAPPTGSGNTIYF
-,TRBV10-3,-,TRBJ1-2,TGTGCCATCAGTAGGACTAGCGGATATGGCTACACCTTC,CAISRTSGYGYTF
many,TRBV2,-,TRBJ2-3,TGTGCCAGCAGCGACTGGCTTGGGACCACAGATACGCAGTATTTT,CASSDWLGTTDTQYF
many,TRBV29-1,TRBD2,TRBJ2-2,TGCAGCGTTGGCGGGAGAAATAGCGGGGAGCTGTTTTTT,CSVGGRNSGELFF
-,TRBV14,TRBD2,TRBJ2-2,TGTGCCAGCAGCCAAGACGGCCCAGCGGGAGTGGGGGAGCTGTTTTTT,CASSQDGPAGVGELFF
-,TRBV5-8,TRBD1,TRBJ1-6,TGTGCCAGCAGCCCGACAGGGACGGCCGGCTATGGAACCCTCCACTTT,CASSPTGTAGYGTLHF
many,TRBV7-3,TRBD1,TRBJ1-2,TGTGCCAGCAGCCGGACAGGGCAACTAGGAGGCTACACCTTC,CASSRTGQLGGYTF
once,TRBV6-6,-,TRBJ1-5,TGTGCCAGCAGTCCCCAGTGGGAGCAGCCCCAGCATTTT,CASSPQWEQPQHF
once,TRBV25-1,-,TRBJ1-2,TGTGCCAGCAGTGATAAACAGAAGGCTAACTATGGCTACACCTTC,CASSDKQKANYGYTF
-,TRBV5-1,TRBD1,TRBJ1-1,TGCGCCAGCAGCTTACAGGGGGCTGGGGACACTGAAGCTTTCTTT,CASSLQGAGDTEAFF
few,TRBV6-1,-,TRBJ1-5,TGTGCCAGCAAAATAGCGGGAAGAGATACGCAGCATTTT,CASKIAGRDTQHF
many,TRBV19,-,TRBJ1-4,TGTGCCAGTAGTCAACTTCGAGAACTGTTTTTT,CASSQLRELFF
many,TRBV19,-,TRBJ2-3,TGTGCCAGTAGTATTTCGCTTAGCACAGATACGCAGTATTTT,CASSISLSTDTQYF
-,TRBV13,-,TRBJ1-2,TGTGCCAGCAGAGTGGGCCCCGGAGGAATCTATGGCTACACCTTC,CASRVGPGGIYGYTF
-,TRBV30,TRBD2,TRBJ2-2,TGTGCCTGCACGGGACTAGCGGGAGCGGCCGGGGAGCTGTTTTTT,CACTGLAGAAGELFF
many,TRBV9,TRBD1,TRBJ2-2,TGTGCCAGCAGCCTTCCAGGGGGTAGAGGGAACACCGGGGAGCTGTTTTTT,CASSLPGGRGNTGELFF
many,TRBV11-2,TRBD2,TRBJ2-5,TGTGCCAGCAGCTTAGATCGGGGGGGGAGAGGAGAGACCCAGTACTTC,CASSLDRGGRGETQYF
many,TRBV19,TRBD1,TRBJ1-4,TGTGCCAGTAGTAGATCGGACAGGGGGCATGAAAAACTGTTTTTT,CASSRSDRGHEKLFF
-,TRBV18,TRBD2,TRBJ2-1,TGTGCCAGCCTCGGGACTAGCGGTTACAATGAGCAGTTCTTC,CASLGTSGYNEQFF